This record covers a single TCR beta chain. No antigen is known for it. The data were obtained in a study of T cell responses to AZD1222 COVID-19 vaccine. Study-level findings and limits: Spike-specific TCR breadth and depth were elevated following two AZD1222 doses. None of the repertoires were sampled until the peak T cell response had passed. Most donors were white British and more were female, and clonal diversity was possibly underestimated. Spike was spanned by vaccine-associated CD4 TCRs, with dominance at 160-218 and 743-854.

Clones were sequenced by immunoSEQ multiplex PCR, and TCRdb holds only the in-frame ones, with some missing. This table has 70,000 to 90,000 clones, about nine tenths appearing once. V lost 8 bases and J lost 4, with 21 bases in between. Per germline, CDR1 MDHEN and CDR2 SYDVKM. This CDR3 contains 15 residues. This TCR was recovered from an adult in good health. Sequenced material: peripheral blood, taken on day 0 of AZD1222 vaccination. This chain uses TRBV28 with TRBJ2-7, with D tentatively TRBD2 (5 bases). CDR3 amino acids: CASGLSPPVAYEQYF. CDR3 nucleotides: TGTGCCAGCGGACTCTCCCCCCCGGTAGCTTACGAGCAGTACTTC. The full variable domain, in which reference TRBV28 and TRBJ2-7 provide the parts outside the CDR3, is DVKVTQSSRYLVKRTGEKVFLECVQDMDHENMFWYRQDPGLGLRLIYFSYDVKMKEKGDIPEGYSVSREKKERFSLILESASTNQTSMYLCASGLSPPVAYEQYFGPGTRLTVT.